The rows below give T cell receptor beta chains drawn from one sample of a study of blood T cell repertoires in COVID-19. The repertoire was sequenced with immunoSEQ multiplex PCR; TCRdb's copy has only in-frame clones and lacks some. The sample consists of 310,000 or so clones, more than 70% of them appearing once. The material sequenced was peripheral blood. These receptors were taken from a young man who had recovered from COVID-19. The CDR3 runs from the conserved cysteine through the conserved F or W. Each record gives: J gene, V gene, CDR3 protein.

>TRBJ1-1|TRBV5-8
CASSWMVQGMNTEAFF
>TRBJ1-1|TRBV4-3
CASSQGTNTEAFF
>TRBJ1-3|TRBV27
CASSPYHRNTIYF
>TRBJ2-1|TRBV5-1
CASSQKPQGNEQFF
>TRBJ2-1|TRBV28
CASSLGLSYNEQFF
>TRBJ2-4|TRBV27
CASSDMGRGNIQYF
>TRBJ1-2|TRBV19
CAIRPGGDYGYTF
>TRBJ2-7|TRBV20-1
CSASDRGTYEQYF
>TRBJ2-7|TRBV10-3
CAISDLGGEYEQYF
>TRBJ2-5|TRBV7-9
CASSLEGGGTQYF
>TRBJ2-7|TRBV27
CASSLGQGSYEQYF